A single TCR beta chain is shown here with its context. Its antigen is currently unknown. Germline is not matched at one junction end, which may reflect a read error. TCR beta libraries were built from RNA through three nested multiplex PCR rounds using modified ARM-PCR. These TCRB libraries lack any described unique molecular identifiers. TCRdb reanalysed the multiplex PCR reads using MiXCR and keeps one entry per CDR3 protein. The top ten clones hold around 18% of a sample with approximately 20,000 distinct CDR3 sequences, around 68% of them seen once. There are 14 residues in the CDR3. Germline CDR1 and CDR2: SQVTM and ANQGSEA. The sample comes from a study of tumor-infiltrating lymphocytes in glioblastoma multiforme. Study-wide findings and caveats: The TCR and somatic mutation analysis included just one glioblastoma patient. Clone frequencies may be distorted by unequal TCR transcripts per cell.

Material: peripheral blood. The receptor comes from a male donor with glioblastoma. This chain links TRBV29-1 with TRBJ2-5; 10 bases line up with TRBD2. Here the CDR3 reads CSVHQREGQETQHF. As DNA, the CDR3 is TGCAGCGTTCACCAGCGGGAGGGCCAGGAGACCCAGCACTTC.